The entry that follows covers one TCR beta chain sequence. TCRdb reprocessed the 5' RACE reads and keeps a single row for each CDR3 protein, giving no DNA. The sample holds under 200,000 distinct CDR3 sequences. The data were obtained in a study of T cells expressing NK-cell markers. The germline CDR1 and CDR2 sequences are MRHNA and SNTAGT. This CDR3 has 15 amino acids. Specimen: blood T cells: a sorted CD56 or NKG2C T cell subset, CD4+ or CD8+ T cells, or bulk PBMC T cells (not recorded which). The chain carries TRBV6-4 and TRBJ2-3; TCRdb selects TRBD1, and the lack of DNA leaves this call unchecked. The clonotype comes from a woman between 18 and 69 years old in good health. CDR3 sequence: CASSPGPGLTDTQYF.